Listed here are 12 T cell receptor beta chains from one sample, sequenced in a study of PD-1 blockade in classical Hodgkin lymphoma. The protocol was immunoSEQ multiplex PCR, while the TCRdb copy is restricted to in-frame clones and leaves out a portion. The sample contains tens of thousands of clones, 87% of which appear only once. Time point in this sample: cycle 4 day 1 (C4D1), after less than seven weeks of nivolumab. Relapse after autologous stem cell transplantation occurred in every patient, and brentuximab vedotin exposure varied. This material consisted of peripheral blood mononuclear cells (PBMCs), taken before the fourth cycle of nivolumab. These receptors all come from a human donor with classical Hodgkin lymphoma.

In nucleotides, the CDR3 is TGTGCCAGCAGTGGCTTTCAGGGGGCTTGGGAGCAGTACTTC. This encodes CASSGFQGAWEQYF. The chain employs TRBV6-1 and TRBJ2-7; 8 nucleotides match TRBD1. The CDR3 extends over 14 amino acids. From germline, CDR1 is MNHNS and CDR2 SASEGT. The ends lost 4 bases at V and 7 bases at J; junction bases unmatched: 9.

CDR3 loop: CASSWTSGGYNEQFF. The CDR3 coding sequence is TGTGCCAGCAGCTGGACTAGCGGGGGGTACAATGAGCAGTTCTTC. This rearrangement joins TRBV7-2 to TRBJ2-1; TRBD2 matches at 14 bases. Looked up from germline, CDR1 is SGHTA and CDR2 is FQGNSA. V shed 4 bases and J 4 bases; nucleotides not matched to a gene: 0. The CDR3 spans 15 residues.

This clone was counted between two and nine times. This chain uses TRBV2 with TRBJ2-7; D is unresolved. The CDR3 is 10 amino acids. The V end lost 6 bases, the J end lost 5 bases, and 5 bases lay between the germline ends. Germline V gives CDR1 SNHLY, CDR2 FYNNEI. The CDR3 reads CASSVHEQYF. The CDR3 DNA reads as TGTGCCAGCAGCGTCCACGAGCAGTACTTC.

V and J are TRBV7-8 and TRBJ1-2; unclear D gene. CDR1 and CDR2 from the germline V gene are SGHVS and FQNEAQ. The CDR3 loop spans 12 amino acids. V was trimmed by 1 base and J by 7 bases, leaving 7 bases between them. The CDR3 DNA follows: TGTGCCAGCAGCTTAGGGGAAGGTGGCTACACCTTC. The encoded protein is CASSLGEGGYTF. The full variable domain, completed using reference TRBV7-8 and TRBJ1-2, is GAGVSQSPRYKVAKRGQDVALRCDPISGHVSLFWYQQALGQGPEFLTYFQNEAQLDKSGLPSDRFFAERPEGSVSTLKIQRTQQEDSAVYLCASSLGEGGYTFGSGTRLTVV.

This chain joins TRBV4-1 and TRBJ2-7, with 7 bases aligning to TRBD2. V lost 0 bases, J lost 4 bases, and 6 bases stayed unmatched. CDR3 length: 15 amino acids. Germline V gives CDR1 MGHRA, CDR2 YSYEKL. The CDR3 here is CASSQEGLAVYEQYF. For the CDR3, the DNA is TGCGCCAGCAGCCAAGAAGGGCTAGCGGTGTACGAGCAGTACTTC.

The rearrangement joins TRBV30 to TRBJ1-5; D might be TRBD1 (5 bases). Trimming removed 2 bases from V and 7 bases from J, with 12 bases in between. Germline CDR1 GTSNPN, CDR2 SVGIG (reference sequence). The CDR3 runs to 13 residues. The CDR3 loop reads CAWSKGEGQPQHF. As DNA, the CDR3 is TGTGCCTGGAGTAAAGGGGAAGGACAGCCCCAGCATTTT.

The chain has TRBV5-1 and TRBJ2-3; the D gene is possibly TRBD1 (6 bases). CDR3 length: 15 residues. Looked up from germline, CDR1 is SGHRS and CDR2 is YFSETQ. The V gene lost 2 bases and the J gene lost 3 bases, with 13 bases spanning the gap. The chain's CDR3 is CASSFQGGVTDTQYF. CDR3 bases: TGCGCCAGCAGCTTTCAAGGGGGTGTGACAGATACGCAGTATTTT.

The V gene is TRBV19, the J gene TRBJ2-7; TRBD1 agrees at 10 bases. The CDR3 is made up of 16 amino acids. Per germline, CDR1 LNHDA and CDR2 SQIVND (reference sequence). Unmatched junction bases numbered 8, after V lost 5 bases and J lost 1 base. CDR3 residues: CASSSRGDRGSYEQYF. CDR3 DNA: TGTGCCAGTAGTTCAAGGGGGGACAGGGGATCCTACGAGCAGTACTTC.

This clone was observed once. V gene TRBV19 combines with J gene TRBJ2-5, with D uncertain. CDR1 is LNHDA and CDR2 is SQIVND in the germline V gene (reference sequence). Trimming took off 10 bases at V and 7 bases at J, with 13 bases between the two ends. The CDR3 consists of 11 residues. The CDR3 is CATSPGVTQYF. The CDR3 nucleotides read TGTGCCACCTCCCCGGGTGTGACCCAGTACTTC. Complete variable domain (other parts from reference TRBV19 and TRBJ2-5): DGGITQSPKYLFRKEGQNVTLSCEQNLNHDAMYWYRQDPGQGLRLIYYSQIVNDFQKGDIAEGYSVSREKKESFPLTVTSAQKNPTAFYLCATSPGVTQYFGPGTRLLVL.

This chain uses TRBV7-9 with TRBJ1-6, with 7 bases matching TRBD1. CDR3 length: 16 residues. The germline V gene has CDR1 SEHNR and CDR2 FQNEAQ (reference sequence). The V gene end was trimmed by 4 bases and the J gene end by 0 bases; junction bases not matched to a gene: 3. The CDR3 region has the DNA TGTGCCAGCAGCTCGCCAGGGGGCTCCTATAATTCACCCCTCCACTTT. It translates to CASSSPGGSYNSPLHF.

The rearrangement joins TRBV11-3 to TRBJ2-7; possibly TRBD2 for D (6 bases). Germline CDR1 and CDR2: SGHNT and YENEEA. The CDR3 runs 15 residues. The ends were cut back, 3 bases at V and 4 bases at J, with 16 bases in the middle. In nucleotides, the CDR3 is TGTGCCAGCAGCTTCCGGGACTCACCCGCTTACGAGCAGTACTTC. This translates into CASSFRDSPAYEQYF.

The chain combines TRBV11-1 with TRBJ1-4, with 9 bases that match TRBD1. This CDR3 spans 13 amino acids. V was pared by 10 bases and J by 7 bases, with 7 bases of the junction left unmatched. Germline loops: CDR1 SGHAT, CDR2 FQDESV (reference sequence). CDR3 in DNA: TGTGCCACCACAGGGGGCGTATTTGAAAAACTGTTTTTT. Protein sequence: CATTGGVFEKLFF.